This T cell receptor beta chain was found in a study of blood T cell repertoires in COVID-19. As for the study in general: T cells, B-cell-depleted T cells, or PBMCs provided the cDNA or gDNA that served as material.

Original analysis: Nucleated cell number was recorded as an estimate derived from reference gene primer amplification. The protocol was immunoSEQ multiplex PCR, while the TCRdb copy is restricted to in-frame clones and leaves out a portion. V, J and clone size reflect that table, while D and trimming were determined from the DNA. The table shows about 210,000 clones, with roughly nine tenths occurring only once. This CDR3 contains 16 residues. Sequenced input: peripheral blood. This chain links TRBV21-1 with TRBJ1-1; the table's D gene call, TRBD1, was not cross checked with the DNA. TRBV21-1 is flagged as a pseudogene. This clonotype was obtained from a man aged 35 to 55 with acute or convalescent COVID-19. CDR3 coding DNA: TGTGCCAGCAGCAAAGAAACCGGACAGGGAGGAACTGAAGCTTTCTTT. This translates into CASSKETGQGGTEAFF.